A selection of T cell receptor beta chains follows, all from one sample in a study of breast tumors, draining lymph nodes, adjacent tissues. TCRdb re-derived calls from the multiplex PCR reads in MiXCR, one entry per CDR3 protein. This sample carries tens of thousands of distinct CDR3 sequences, around 33% of them seen once, and the ten largest clones take roughly 11%. The sample was breast tumor tissue. The receptor source for this set is a female donor with breast cancer. Some clones in this sample may be carry-over from other donors' samples. The CDR3 runs from the conserved cysteine through the conserved F or W. D genes are given only for firm matches. A clone size is listed for some rows: how often the clone was seen (once, few, many), or a class if it is expanded.

size | J | D | V | DNA | CDR3
medium-sized | TRBJ1-3 | NA | TRBV5-6 | TGTGCCAGCAGCTTGGCGGGCTCTGGAAACACCATATATTTT | CASSLAGSGNTIYF
NA | TRBJ2-7 | NA | TRBV20-1 | TGCAGTGCCCTCGCCGGCTCGCAGATCTACGAGCAGTACTTC | CSALAGSQIYEQYF
NA | TRBJ2-5 | TRBD1 | TRBV7-2 | TGTGCCAGCAGCCCGCAGGGGGTGGCAGAGACCCAGTACTTC | CASSPQGVAETQYF
NA | TRBJ2-7 | NA | TRBV7-9 | TGTGCCAGCAGCCCCTACGGCTCCTACGAGCAGTACTTC | CASSPYGSYEQYF
many | TRBJ2-1 | NA | TRBV5-8 | TGTGCCACCTTTCTGGGGGGTGAGCAGTTCTTC | CATFLGGEQFF
medium-sized | TRBJ2-1 | TRBD2 | TRBV11-2 | TGTGCCAGCAGCACAGGGACTAGCGGGAATCGACTCTTC | CASSTGTSGNRLF
many | TRBJ1-6 | NA | TRBV19 | TGTGCCAGTAGTCCGGGGCCTTCACCCCTCCACTTT | CASSPGPSPLHF
few | TRBJ1-4 | NA | TRBV28 | TGTGCCAGCAGTTTGGGGCAGTCCGGTAATGAAAAACTGTTTTTT | CASSLGQSGNEKLFF
many | TRBJ1-6 | NA | TRBV5-4 | TGTGCCAGCAGCGCGGGGGGGCGCGGGAGCAATTCACCCCTCCACTTT | CASSAGGRGSNSPLHF
many | TRBJ2-1 | TRBD1 | TRBV12-3/TRBV12-4 | TGTGCCAGCAGTCTACGACAGGGCTGGAATGAGCAGTTCTTC | CASSLRQGWNEQFF
once | TRBJ2-7 | TRBD2 | TRBV7-2 | TGTGCCAGCGGCCTTTTAGGCCTAGCGGGAGGTAACGAGCAGCACTTC | CASGLLGLAGGNEQHF
NA | TRBJ2-3 | TRBD2 | TRBV10-1 | TGCGCCAGCAGTGAGTCGACTAGCGGGATCACAGATACGCAGTATTTT | CASSESTSGITDTQYF
NA | TRBJ1-2 | NA | TRBV6-5 | TGTGTCAGCAGTTGGGCAGCTACTAACTATGGTTACACCTTC | CVSSWAATNYGYTF
many | TRBJ2-7 | NA | TRBV7-6 | TGTGCCAGCAGCTTAGCCACGGGAACCTACGAGCAGTACTTC | CASSLATGTYEQYF
many | TRBJ2-7 | NA | TRBV2 | TGTGCCAGCACCGGGGCCTTCTACGAGCAGTACTTC | CASTGAFYEQYF
many | TRBJ1-2 | NA | TRBV25-1 | TGTGCCAGCACCCAGGGGAGTGGCTACACCTTC | CASTQGSGYTF
many | TRBJ2-3 | TRBD2 | TRBV9 | TGTGCCAGCAGCGGGAATATAGCGGGAGGACGAGCGGATACGCAGTATTTT | CASSGNIAGGRADTQYF
NA | TRBJ2-7 | NA | TRBV3-1 | TGTGCCAGCAGCCAACGGGGCTACGAGCAGTACTTC | CASSQRGYEQYF
many | TRBJ2-1 | TRBD1 | TRBV4-3 | TGCGCCAGCAGCCAAGAGTGGACAGGGGGGGTCTACAATGAGCAGTTCTTC | CASSQEWTGGVYNEQFF
many | TRBJ1-4 | NA | TRBV2 | TGTGCCAGCAGTGAAGTTAGGGGAACAACTAATGAAAAACTGTTTTTT | CASSEVRGTTNEKLFF
once | TRBJ2-3 | NA | TRBV7-8 | TGTGCCAGCAGCTTTTGGCGGTCCAGCACAGATACGCAGTATTTT | CASSFWRSSTDTQYF
medium-sized | TRBJ2-7 | NA | TRBV5-1 | TGCGCCAGCAGCTTACATACAGGGAACGAGCAGTACTTC | CASSLHTGNEQYF
NA | TRBJ2-1 | NA | TRBV6-2/TRBV6-3 | TGTGCCAGCAGTAGGACCGGAGGGGGGACCGGCTATGAGCAGTTCTTC | CASSRTGGGTGYEQFF
NA | TRBJ1-2 | NA | TRBV28 | TGTGCCAGCAGGGACACCTCACCTCTCGACTTC | CASRDTSPLDF
medium-sized | TRBJ2-1 | TRBD2 | TRBV20-1 | TGCAGTGCCCGGACTAGCCTGGATGAGCAGTTCTTC | CSARTSLDEQFF
many | TRBJ2-3 | TRBD2 | TRBV20-1 | TGCAGTGCTAGAGCCCCGGGACTAGCGGTCCCCTGGAGGACTAGAGGGAGCACAGATACGCAGTATTTT | CSARAPGLAVPWRTRGSTDTQYF
many | TRBJ2-7 | NA | TRBV5-6 | TGTGCCAGCAGCTTTGGCAGGAGCTCCTACGAGCAGTACTTC | CASSFGRSSYEQYF
many | TRBJ2-3 | TRBD1 | TRBV5-1 | TGCGCCAGCAGCCGCGACCTAGGGACAGGGAGCACAGATACGCAGTATTTT | CASSRDLGTGSTDTQYF
many | TRBJ2-7 | TRBD2 | TRBV6-5 | TGTGCCAGCAGTTACGCCTCTAGCGGGAGGGCCAAGAGATACGAGCAGTACTTC | CASSYASSGRAKRYEQYF
many | TRBJ2-2 | TRBD2 | TRBV9 | TGTGCCAGCAGCGTAGTTAGCGGGAGTCCGAACACCGGGGAGCTGTTTTTT | CASSVVSGSPNTGELFF
many | TRBJ1-6 | NA | TRBV20-1 | TGCAGTGCTAGACTCGGGGGATTAAGCTCCTATAATTCACCCCTCCACTTT | CSARLGGLSSYNSPLHF
once | TRBJ2-5 | TRBD2 | TRBV7-9 | TGTGCCAGCAGCAGGGGGACTAGCGGCTTTTGGGAGACCCAGTACTTC | CASSRGTSGFWETQYF
many | TRBJ1-3 | NA | TRBV11-3 | TGTGCCAGCAGCATCGGACTGGGCTCTGGAAACACCATATATTTT | CASSIGLGSGNTIYF
many | TRBJ2-3 | NA | TRBV5-6 | TGTGCCAGCAGCGTGGGGCGGAGCACAGATACGCAGTATTTT | CASSVGRSTDTQYF
many | TRBJ1-5 | NA | TRBV9 | TGTGCCAGCAGTCCCCAGGGGAACGCTAATCAGCCCCAGCATTTT | CASSPQGNANQPQHF
many | TRBJ2-7 | TRBD2 | TRBV28 | TGTGCCAGCAGCCCCAATCTAGCGGGAGGGCCCGACGAGCAGTACTTC | CASSPNLAGGPDEQYF
NA | TRBJ2-7 | NA | TRBV3-1 | TGTGCCAGCAGCCAAGATGAGGGTACCTACGAGCAGTACTTC | CASSQDEGTYEQYF
many | TRBJ2-7 | TRBD2 | TRBV20-1 | TGCAGTGCCCTGAGGGGACTAGCGGGAGGCGAGCAGTACTTC | CSALRGLAGGEQYF
many | TRBJ2-4 | TRBD1 | TRBV5-1 | TGCGCCACCGAGCTGGTGAAGGGACAGGAAAACATTCAGTACTTC | CATELVKGQENIQYF
many | TRBJ1-3 | TRBD1 | TRBV9 | TGTGCCAGCAGCGAGGCAGGGGGAGCGGACACCATATATTTT | CASSEAGGADTIYF
NA | TRBJ2-3 | NA | TRBV7-3 | TGTGCCAGCGGCAGGACGGGCTTCACAGATACGCAGTATTTT | CASGRTGFTDTQYF